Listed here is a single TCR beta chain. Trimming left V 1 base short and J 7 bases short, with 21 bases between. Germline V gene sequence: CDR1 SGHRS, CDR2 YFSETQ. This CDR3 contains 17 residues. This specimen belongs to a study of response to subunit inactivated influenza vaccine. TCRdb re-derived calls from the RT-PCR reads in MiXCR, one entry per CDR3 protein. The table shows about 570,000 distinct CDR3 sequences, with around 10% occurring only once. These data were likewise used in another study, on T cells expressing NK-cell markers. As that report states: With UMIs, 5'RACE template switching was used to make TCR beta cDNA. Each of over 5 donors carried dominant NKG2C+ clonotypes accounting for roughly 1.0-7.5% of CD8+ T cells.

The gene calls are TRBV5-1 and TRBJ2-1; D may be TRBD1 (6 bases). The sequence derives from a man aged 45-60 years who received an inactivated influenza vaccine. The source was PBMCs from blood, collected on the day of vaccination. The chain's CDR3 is CASSLRTGTTWWNEQFF. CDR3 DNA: TGCGCCAGCAGCTTGAGGACCGGGACAACGTGGTGGAATGAGCAGTTCTTC.